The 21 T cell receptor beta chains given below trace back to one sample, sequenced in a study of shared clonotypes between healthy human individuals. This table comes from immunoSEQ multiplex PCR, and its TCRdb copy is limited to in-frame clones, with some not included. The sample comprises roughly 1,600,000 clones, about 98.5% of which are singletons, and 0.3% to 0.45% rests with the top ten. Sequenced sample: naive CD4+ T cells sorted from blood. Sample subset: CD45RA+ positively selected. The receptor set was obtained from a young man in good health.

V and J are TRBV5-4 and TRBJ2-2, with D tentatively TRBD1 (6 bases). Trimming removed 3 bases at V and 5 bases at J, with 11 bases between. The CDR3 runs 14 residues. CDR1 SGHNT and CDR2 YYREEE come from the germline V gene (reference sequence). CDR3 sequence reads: CASSSQGLTGELFF. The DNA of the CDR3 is TGTGCCAGCAGCTCACAGGGTTTGACCGGGGAGCTGTTTTTT.

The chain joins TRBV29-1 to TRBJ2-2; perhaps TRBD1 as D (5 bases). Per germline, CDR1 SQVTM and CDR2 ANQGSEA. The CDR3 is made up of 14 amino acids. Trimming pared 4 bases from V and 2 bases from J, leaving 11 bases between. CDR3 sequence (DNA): TGCAGCGTTGTAAGTCAGGGTAACACCGGGGAGCTGTTTTTT. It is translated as CSVVSQGNTGELFF.

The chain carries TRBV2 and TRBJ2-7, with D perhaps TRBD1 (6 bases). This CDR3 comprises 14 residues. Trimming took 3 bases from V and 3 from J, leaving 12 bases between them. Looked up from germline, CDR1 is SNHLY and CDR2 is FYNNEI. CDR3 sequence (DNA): TGTGCCAGCAGTGAGCAGGGGCCGATCTACGAGCAGTACTTC. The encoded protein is CASSEQGPIYEQYF.

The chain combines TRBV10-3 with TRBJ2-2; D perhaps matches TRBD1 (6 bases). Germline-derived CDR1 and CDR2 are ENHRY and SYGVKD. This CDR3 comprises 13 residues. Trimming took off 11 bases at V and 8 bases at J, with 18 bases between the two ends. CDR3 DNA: TGTGCCGGCAGGACAGATCAGTATGGGGAGCTGTTTTTT. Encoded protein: CAGRTDQYGELFF.

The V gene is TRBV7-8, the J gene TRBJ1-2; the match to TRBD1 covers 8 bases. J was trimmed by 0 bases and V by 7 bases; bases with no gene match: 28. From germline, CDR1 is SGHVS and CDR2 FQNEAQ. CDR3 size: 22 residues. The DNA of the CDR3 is TGTGCCAGCACCCTTTTCTGGACAGGGAACTCCCTAACCCCCACTTCTAACTATGGCTACACCTTC. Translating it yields CASTLFWTGNSLTPTSNYGYTF.

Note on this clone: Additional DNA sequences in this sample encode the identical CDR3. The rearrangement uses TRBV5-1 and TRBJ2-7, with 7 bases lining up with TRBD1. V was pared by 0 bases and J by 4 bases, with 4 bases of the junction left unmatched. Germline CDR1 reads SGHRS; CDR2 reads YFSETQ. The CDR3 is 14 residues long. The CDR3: CASSLAGQSYEQYF. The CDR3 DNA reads TGCGCCAGCAGCTTGGCGGGACAGAGTTACGAGCAGTACTTC.

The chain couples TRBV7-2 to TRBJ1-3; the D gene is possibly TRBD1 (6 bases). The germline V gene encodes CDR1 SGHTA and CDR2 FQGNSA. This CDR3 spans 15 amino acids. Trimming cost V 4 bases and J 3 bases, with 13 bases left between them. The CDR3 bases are TGTGCCAGCAGCTCCAACACAGGGTATGGAAACACCATATATTTT. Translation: CASSSNTGYGNTIYF. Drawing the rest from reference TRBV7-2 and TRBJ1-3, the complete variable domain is GAGVSQSPSNKVTEKGKDVELRCDPISGHTALYWYRQSLGQGLEFLIYFQGNSAPDKSGLPSDRFSAERTGGSVSTLTIQRTQQEDSAVYLCASSSNTGYGNTIYFGEGSWLTVV.

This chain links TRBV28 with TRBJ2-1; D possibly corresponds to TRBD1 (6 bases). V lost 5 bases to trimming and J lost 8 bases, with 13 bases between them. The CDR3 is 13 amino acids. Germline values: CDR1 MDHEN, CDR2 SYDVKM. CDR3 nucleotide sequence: TGTGCCAGCAGTCAACTACAGGGCTATGAGCAGTTCTTC. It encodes CASSQLQGYEQFF.

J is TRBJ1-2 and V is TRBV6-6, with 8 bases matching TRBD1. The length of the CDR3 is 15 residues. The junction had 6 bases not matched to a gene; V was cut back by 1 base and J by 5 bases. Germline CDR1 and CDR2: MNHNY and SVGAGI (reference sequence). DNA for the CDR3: TGTGCCAGCAGTTACTACCAGGGGGCCGGGTATGGCTACACCTTC. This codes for CASSYYQGAGYGYTF.

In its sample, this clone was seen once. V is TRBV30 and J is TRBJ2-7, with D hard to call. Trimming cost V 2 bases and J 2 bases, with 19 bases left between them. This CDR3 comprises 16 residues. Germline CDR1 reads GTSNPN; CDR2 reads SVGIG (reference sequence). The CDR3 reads CAWSSPWDPRAYEQYF. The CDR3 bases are TGTGCCTGGAGTTCCCCATGGGATCCTAGAGCCTACGAGCAGTACTTC.

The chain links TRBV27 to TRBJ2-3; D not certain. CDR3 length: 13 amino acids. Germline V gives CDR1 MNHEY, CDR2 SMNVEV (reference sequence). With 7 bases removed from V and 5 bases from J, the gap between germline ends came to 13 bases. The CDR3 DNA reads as TGTGCCAGCAATAGAATTACGGAAGATACGCAGTATTTT. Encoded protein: CASNRITEDTQYF.

The CDR3 is CASSLGEWATEAFF. CDR3 bases: TGCGCCAGCAGCTTGGGGGAATGGGCCACTGAAGCTTTCTTT. This chain connects TRBV5-1 to TRBJ1-1, with no clear D. The ends were cut back, 0 bases at V and 4 bases at J, with 10 bases in the middle. This CDR3 is 14 amino acids long. Germline V CDR1 and CDR2: SGHRS, YFSETQ.

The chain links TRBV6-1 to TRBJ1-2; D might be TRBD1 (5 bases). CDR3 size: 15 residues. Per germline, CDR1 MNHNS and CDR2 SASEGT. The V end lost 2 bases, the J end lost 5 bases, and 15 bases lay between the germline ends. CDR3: CASSESVGRIYGYTF. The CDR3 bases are TGTGCCAGCAGTGAATCAGTGGGACGGATATATGGCTACACCTTC.

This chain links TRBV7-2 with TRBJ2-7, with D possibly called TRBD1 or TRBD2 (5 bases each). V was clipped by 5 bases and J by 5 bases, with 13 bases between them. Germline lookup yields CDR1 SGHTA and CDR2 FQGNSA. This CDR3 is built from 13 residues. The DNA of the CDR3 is TGTGCCAGCAGCCGCTTTAGGGGAGACGAGCAGTACTTC. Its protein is CASSRFRGDEQYF.

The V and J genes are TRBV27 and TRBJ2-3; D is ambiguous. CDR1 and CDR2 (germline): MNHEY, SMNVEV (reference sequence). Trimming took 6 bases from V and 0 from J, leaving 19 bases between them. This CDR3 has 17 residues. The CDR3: CASSRTQPVTSTDTQYF. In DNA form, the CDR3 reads TGTGCCAGCAGCCGGACCCAACCGGTAACGAGCACAGATACGCAGTATTTT.

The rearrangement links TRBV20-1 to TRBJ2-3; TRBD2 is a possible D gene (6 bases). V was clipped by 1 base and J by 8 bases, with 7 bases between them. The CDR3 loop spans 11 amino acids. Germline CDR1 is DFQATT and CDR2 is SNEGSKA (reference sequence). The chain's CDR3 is CSARGAGTQYF. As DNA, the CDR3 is TGCAGTGCTAGAGGAGCGGGTACGCAGTATTTT.

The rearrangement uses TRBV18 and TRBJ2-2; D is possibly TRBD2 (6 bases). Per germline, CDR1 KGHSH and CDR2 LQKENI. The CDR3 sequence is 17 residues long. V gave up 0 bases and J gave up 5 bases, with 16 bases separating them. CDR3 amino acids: CASSPPSGGPSTGELFF. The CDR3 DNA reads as TGTGCCAGCTCACCACCTAGCGGAGGGCCGAGTACCGGGGAGCTGTTTTTT.

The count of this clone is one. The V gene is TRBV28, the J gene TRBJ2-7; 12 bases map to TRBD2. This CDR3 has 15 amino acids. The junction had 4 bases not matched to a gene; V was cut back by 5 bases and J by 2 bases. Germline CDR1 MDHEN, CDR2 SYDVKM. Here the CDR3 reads CASSHRTSGTYEQYF. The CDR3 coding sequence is TGTGCCAGCAGTCATCGGACTAGCGGGACCTACGAGCAGTACTTC.

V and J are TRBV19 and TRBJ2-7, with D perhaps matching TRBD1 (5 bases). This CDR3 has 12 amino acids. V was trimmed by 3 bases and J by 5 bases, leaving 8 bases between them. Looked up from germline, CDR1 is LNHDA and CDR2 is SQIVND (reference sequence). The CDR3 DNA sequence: TGTGCCAGTAGTATTGCAGGGCACGAGCAGTACTTC. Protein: CASSIAGHEQYF.

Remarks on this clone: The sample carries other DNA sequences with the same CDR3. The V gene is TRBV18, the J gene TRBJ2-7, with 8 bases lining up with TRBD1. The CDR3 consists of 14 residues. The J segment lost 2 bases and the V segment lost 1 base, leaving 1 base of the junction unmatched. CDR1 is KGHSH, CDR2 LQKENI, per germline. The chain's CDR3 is CASSPRDRTYEQYF. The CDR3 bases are TGTGCCAGCTCACCACGGGACAGGACCTACGAGCAGTACTTC.

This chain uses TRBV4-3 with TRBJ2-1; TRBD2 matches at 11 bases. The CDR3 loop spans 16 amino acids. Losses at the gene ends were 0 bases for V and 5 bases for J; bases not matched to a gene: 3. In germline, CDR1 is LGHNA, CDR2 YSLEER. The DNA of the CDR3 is TGCGCCAGCAGCCAAGATCTAGCGGGAGGAGACAATGAGCAGTTCTTC. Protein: CASSQDLAGGDNEQFF.